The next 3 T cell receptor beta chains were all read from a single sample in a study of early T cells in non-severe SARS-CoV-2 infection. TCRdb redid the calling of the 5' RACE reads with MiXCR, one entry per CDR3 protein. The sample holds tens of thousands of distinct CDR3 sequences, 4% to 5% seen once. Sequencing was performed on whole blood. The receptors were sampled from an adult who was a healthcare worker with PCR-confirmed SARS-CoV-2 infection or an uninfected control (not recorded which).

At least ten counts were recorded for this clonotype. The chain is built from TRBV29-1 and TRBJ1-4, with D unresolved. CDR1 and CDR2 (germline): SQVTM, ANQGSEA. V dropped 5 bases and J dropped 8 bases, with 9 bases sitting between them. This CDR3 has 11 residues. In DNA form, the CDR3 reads TGCAGCGTTCGGGGTATCGAAAAACTGTTTTTT. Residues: CSVRGIEKLFF.

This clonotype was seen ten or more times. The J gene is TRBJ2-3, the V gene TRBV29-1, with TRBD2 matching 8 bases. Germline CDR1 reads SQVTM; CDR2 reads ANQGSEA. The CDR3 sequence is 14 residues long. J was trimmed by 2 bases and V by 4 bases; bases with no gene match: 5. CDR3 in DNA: TGCAGCGTTGGGATAGCGGGGCTCACAGATACGCAGTATTTT. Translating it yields CSVGIAGLTDTQYF.

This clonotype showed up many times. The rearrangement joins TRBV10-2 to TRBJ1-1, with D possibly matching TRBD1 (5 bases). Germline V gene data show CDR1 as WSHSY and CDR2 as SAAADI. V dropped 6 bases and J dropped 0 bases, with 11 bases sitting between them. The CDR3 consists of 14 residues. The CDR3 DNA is TGCGCCAGCAGGGAAACAGGAATGAACACTGAAGCTTTCTTT. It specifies CASRETGMNTEAFF.